This T cell receptor (beta chain) was documented in a study of CD8 T cells in ankylosing spondylitis. Study findings and constraints: As for the disease-linked clones, they showed a CD8+ phenotype and occurred at relatively low frequencies in peripheral blood.

Turning to this clonotype: Its matching antigen is unknown.

Unmatched junction bases numbered 3, after V lost 4 bases and J lost 6 bases. The CDR3 consists of 14 residues. Germline V CDR1 and CDR2: SGHVS, FNYEAQ. The TCR beta libraries were generated through quantitative 5'-RACE incorporating molecular barcodes. A single record per CDR3 protein comes from TCRdb applying MiXCR to the 5' RACE reads. The data show 100,000 to 150,000 distinct CDR3 sequences, approximately 6.8% seen once. The sequencing sample was made of blood, either unsorted or a sorted T cell fraction (not recorded which). The TCR sequence derives from a male donor with ankylosing spondylitis or in good health (not recorded which). The V call is TRBV7-6, the J call TRBJ2-1; 10 bases line up with TRBD1. CDR3 sequence reads: CASSWTGGGNEQFF. DNA of the CDR3: TGTGCCAGCAGCTGGACAGGGGGAGGCAATGAGCAGTTCTTC. The whole variable domain, filled in from reference TRBV7-6 and TRBJ2-1, reads GAGVSQSPRYKVTKRGQDVALRCDPISGHVSLYWYRQALGQGPEFLTYFNYEAQQDKSGLPNDRFSAERPEGSISTLTIQRTEQRDSAMYRCASSWTGGGNEQFFGPGTRLTVL.